This T cell receptor beta chain emerged from a study of cytomegalovirus exposure and HLA in healthy donors. Generated by immunoSEQ multiplex PCR, the TCRdb table keeps only in-frame clones and is missing some. The table includes 200,000 to 250,000 clones, roughly 88% detected once. Remarks on this clone: The antigen remains undetermined.

The CDR3 covers 14 residues. CDR1 LNHDA and CDR2 SQIVND come from the germline V gene (reference sequence). The J segment lost 2 bases and the V segment lost 1 base, leaving 2 bases of the junction unmatched. Overall study results and limits: Cytomegalovirus status was reportedly diagnosed by the classifier with high specificity and sensitivity.

Sequenced input: PBMCs. This receptor was identified in a young woman in good health and CMV-seropositive. This sequence joins TRBV19 and TRBJ2-7; the match to TRBD2 covers 7 bases. CDR3 bases: TGTGCCAGTAGTATAGGCGGGAGTCCCTACGAGCAGTACTTC. It translates to CASSIGGSPYEQYF.